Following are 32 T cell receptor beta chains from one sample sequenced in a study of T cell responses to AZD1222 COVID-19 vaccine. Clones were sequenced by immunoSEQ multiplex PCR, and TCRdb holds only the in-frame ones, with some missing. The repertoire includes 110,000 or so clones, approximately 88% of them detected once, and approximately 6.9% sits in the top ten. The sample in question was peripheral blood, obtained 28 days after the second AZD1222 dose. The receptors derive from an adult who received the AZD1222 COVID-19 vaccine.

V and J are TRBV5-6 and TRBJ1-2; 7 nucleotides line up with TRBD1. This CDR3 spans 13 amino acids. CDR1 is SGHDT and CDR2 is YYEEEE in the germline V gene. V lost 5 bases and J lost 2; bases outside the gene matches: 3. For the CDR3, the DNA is TGTGCCAGCAGGCTACAGGGGAACTATGGCTACACCTTC. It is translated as CASRLQGNYGYTF. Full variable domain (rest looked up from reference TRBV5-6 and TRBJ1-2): DAGVTQSPTHLIKTRGQQVTLRCSPKSGHDTVSWYQQALGQGPQFIFQYYEEEERQRGNFPDRFSGHQFPNYSSELNVNALLLGDSALYLCASRLQGNYGYTFGSGTRLTVV.

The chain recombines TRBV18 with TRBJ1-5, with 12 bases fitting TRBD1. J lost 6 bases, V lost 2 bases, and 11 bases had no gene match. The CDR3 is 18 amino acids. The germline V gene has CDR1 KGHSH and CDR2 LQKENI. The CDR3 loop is CASSPSEGTGGATQPQHF. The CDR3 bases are TGTGCCAGCTCACCAAGCGAAGGGACAGGGGGCGCGACTCAGCCCCAGCATTTT.

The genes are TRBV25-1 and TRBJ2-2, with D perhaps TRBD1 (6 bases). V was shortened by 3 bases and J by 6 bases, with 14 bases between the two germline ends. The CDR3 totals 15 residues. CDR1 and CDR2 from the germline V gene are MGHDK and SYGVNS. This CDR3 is CASSDPHRVSGELFF. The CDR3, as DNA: TGTGCCAGCAGTGATCCGCACAGGGTCTCCGGGGAGCTGTTTTTT.

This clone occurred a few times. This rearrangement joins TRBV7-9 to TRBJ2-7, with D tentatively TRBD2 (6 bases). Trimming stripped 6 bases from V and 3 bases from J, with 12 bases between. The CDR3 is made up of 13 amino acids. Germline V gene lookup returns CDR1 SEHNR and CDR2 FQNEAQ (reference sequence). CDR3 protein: CASSSSAVYEQYF. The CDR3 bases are TGTGCCAGCAGTTCTAGCGCGGTCTACGAGCAGTACTTC.

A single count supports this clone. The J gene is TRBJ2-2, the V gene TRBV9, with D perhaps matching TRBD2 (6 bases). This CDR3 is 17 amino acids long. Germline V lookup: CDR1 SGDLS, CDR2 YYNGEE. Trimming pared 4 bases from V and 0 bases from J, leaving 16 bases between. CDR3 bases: TGTGCCAGCAGCAAAAAGTGGGGGGTGGCGAACACCGGGGAGCTGTTTTTT. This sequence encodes CASSKKWGVANTGELFF.

The CDR3 region is CASSLQGGYGYTF. CDR3 DNA sequence: TGTGCCAGCAGCCTACAGGGGGGATATGGCTACACCTTC. The gene calls are TRBV13 and TRBJ1-2; TRBD1 matches 8 bases. Losses at the gene ends were 5 bases for V and 5 bases for J; bases not matched to a gene: 4. Germline V gene lookup returns CDR1 PRHDT and CDR2 FYEKMQ (reference sequence). The CDR3 has 13 residues.

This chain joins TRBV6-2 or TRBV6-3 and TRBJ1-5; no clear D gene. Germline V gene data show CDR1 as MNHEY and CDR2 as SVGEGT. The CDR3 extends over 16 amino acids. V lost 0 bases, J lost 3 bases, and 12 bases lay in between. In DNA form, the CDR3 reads TGTGCCAGCAGTTACTCTCGAGGGCCAAACAATCAGCCCCAGCATTTT. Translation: CASSYSRGPNNQPQHF.

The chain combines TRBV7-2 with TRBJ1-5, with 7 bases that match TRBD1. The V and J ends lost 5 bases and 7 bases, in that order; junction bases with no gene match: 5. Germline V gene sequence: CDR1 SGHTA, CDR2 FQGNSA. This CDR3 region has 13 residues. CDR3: CASSIDREQPQHF. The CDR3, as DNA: TGTGCCAGCAGCATAGACAGGGAGCAGCCCCAGCATTTT.

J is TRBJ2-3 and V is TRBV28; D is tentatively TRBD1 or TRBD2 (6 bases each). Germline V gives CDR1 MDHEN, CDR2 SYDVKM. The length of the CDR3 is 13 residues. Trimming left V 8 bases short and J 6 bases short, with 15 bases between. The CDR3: CASGPGGRDTQYF. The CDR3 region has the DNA TGTGCCAGCGGTCCCGGGGGCCGGGATACGCAGTATTTT. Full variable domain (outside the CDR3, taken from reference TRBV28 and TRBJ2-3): DVKVTQSSRYLVKRTGEKVFLECVQDMDHENMFWYRQDPGLGLRLIYFSYDVKMKEKGDIPEGYSVSREKKERFSLILESASTNQTSMYLCASGPGGRDTQYFGPGTRLTVL.

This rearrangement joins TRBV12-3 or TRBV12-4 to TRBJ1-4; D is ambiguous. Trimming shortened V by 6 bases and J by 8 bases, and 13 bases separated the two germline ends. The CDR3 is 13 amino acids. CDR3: CASRIQASEKLFF. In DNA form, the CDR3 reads TGTGCCAGCAGGATACAAGCCTCGGAAAAACTGTTTTTT.

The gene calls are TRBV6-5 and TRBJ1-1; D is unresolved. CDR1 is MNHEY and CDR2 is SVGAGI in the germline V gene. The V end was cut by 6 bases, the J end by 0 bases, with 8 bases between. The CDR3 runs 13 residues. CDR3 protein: CASRVSVNTEAFF. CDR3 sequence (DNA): TGTGCCAGCAGGGTATCGGTGAACACTGAAGCTTTCTTT.

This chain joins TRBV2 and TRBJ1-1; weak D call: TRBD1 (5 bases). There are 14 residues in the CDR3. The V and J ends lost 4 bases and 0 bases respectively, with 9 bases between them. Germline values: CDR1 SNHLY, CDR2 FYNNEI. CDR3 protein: CASSGGAVNTEAFF. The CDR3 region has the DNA TGTGCCAGCAGTGGTGGGGCAGTGAACACTGAAGCTTTCTTT.

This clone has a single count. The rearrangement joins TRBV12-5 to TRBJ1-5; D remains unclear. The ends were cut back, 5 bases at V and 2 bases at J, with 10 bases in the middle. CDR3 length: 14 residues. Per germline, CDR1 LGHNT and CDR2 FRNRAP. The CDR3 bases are TGTGCTAGTGGTCCTCCCGGGGGCAATCAGCCCCAGCATTTT. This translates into CASGPPGGNQPQHF.

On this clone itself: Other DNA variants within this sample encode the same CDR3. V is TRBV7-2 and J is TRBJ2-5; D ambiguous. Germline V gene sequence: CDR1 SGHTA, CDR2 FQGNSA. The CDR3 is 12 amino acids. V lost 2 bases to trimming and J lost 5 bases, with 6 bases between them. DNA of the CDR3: TGTGCCAGCAGCTTATCGCGCGAGACCCAGTACTTC. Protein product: CASSLSRETQYF.

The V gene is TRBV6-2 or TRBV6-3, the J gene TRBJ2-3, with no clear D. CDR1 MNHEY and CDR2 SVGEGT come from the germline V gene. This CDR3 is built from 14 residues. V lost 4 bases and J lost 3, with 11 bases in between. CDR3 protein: CASSSRTGTDTQYF. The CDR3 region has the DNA TGTGCCAGCAGTTCCCGGACGGGTACAGATACGCAGTATTTT.

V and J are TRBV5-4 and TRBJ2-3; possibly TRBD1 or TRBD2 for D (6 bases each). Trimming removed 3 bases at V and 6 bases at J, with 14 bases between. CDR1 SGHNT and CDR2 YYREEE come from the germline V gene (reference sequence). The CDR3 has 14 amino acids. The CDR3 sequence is CASSWRGVADTQYF. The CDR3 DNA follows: TGTGCCAGCAGCTGGAGGGGGGTCGCGGATACGCAGTATTTT.

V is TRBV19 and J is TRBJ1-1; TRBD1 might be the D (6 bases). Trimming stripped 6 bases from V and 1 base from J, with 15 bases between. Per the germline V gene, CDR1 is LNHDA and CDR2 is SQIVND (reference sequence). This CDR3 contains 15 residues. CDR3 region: CASSVSQGWNTEAFF. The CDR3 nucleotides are TGTGCCAGTAGCGTTTCACAGGGTTGGAACACTGAAGCTTTCTTT.

The chain's CDR3 is CASTSSGTPNSPLHF. The CDR3, as DNA: TGTGCCAGCACCTCGTCCGGGACACCCAATTCACCCCTCCACTTT. This chain links TRBV9 with TRBJ1-6; a possible D gene is TRBD1 (6 bases). The V end was cut by 6 bases, the J end by 7 bases, with 17 bases between. Looked up from germline, CDR1 is SGDLS and CDR2 is YYNGEE. The CDR3 length is 15 residues.

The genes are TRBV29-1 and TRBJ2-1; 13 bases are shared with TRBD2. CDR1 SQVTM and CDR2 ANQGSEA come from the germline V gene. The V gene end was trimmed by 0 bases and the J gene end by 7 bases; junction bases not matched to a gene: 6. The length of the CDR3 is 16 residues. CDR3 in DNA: TGCAGCGTTGAAGACACGACTAGCGGGGGGAATAATGAGCAGTTCTTC. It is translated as CSVEDTTSGGNNEQFF.

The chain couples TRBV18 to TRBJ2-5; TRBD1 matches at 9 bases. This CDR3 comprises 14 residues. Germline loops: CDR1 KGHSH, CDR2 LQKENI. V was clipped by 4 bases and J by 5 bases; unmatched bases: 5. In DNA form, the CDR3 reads TGTGCCAGCTCACGTGGGACAGGGAGCGAGACCCAGTACTTC. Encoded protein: CASSRGTGSETQYF.

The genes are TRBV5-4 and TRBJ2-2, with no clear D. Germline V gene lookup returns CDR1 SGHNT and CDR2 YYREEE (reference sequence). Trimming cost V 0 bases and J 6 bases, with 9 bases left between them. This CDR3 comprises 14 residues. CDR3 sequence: CASSLASAPGELFF. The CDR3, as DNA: TGTGCCAGCAGCTTGGCCTCTGCCCCCGGGGAGCTGTTTTTT.

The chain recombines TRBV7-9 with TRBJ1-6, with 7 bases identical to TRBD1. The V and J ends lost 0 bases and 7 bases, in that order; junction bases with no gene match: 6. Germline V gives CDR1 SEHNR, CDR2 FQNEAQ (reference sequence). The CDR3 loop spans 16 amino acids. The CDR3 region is CASSLAQAGGNSPLHF. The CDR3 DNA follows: TGTGCCAGCAGCTTAGCGCAGGCAGGGGGGAATTCACCCCTCCACTTT.

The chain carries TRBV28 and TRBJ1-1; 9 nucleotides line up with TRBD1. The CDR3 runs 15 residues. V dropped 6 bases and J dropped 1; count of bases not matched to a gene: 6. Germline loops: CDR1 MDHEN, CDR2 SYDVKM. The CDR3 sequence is CASSSPGQGNTEAFF. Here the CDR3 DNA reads TGTGCCAGCAGCTCACCGGGACAGGGGAACACTGAAGCTTTCTTT.

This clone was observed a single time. CDR3 residues: CASGQSSPLHF. CDR3 bases: TGTGCCAGCGGTCAGTCCTCACCCCTCCACTTT. The chain uses TRBV11-2 and TRBJ1-6; D is unresolved. Trimming took off 8 bases at V and 10 bases at J, with 9 bases between the two ends. There are 11 residues in the CDR3. Germline values: CDR1 SGHAT, CDR2 FQNNGV. Based on the CDR3 plus reference TRBV11-2 and TRBJ1-6, the full variable domain is EAGVAQSPRYKIIEKRQSVAFWCNPISGHATLYWYQQILGQGPKLLIQFQNNGVVDDSQLPKDRFSAERLKGVDSTLKIQPAKLEDSAVYLCASGQSSPLHFGNGTRLTVT.

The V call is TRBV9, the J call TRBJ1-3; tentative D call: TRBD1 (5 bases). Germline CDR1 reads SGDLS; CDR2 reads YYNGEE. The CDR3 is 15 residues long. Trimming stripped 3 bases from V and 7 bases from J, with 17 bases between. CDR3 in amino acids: CASSGTGLGSNTIYF. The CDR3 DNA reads TGTGCCAGCAGCGGAACAGGATTAGGAAGTAACACCATATATTTT. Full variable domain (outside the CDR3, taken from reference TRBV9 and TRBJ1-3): DSGVTQTPKHLITATGQRVTLRCSPRSGDLSVYWYQQSLDQGLQFLIQYYNGEERAKGNILERFSAQQFPDLHSELNLSSLELGDSALYFCASSGTGLGSNTIYFGEGSWLTVV.

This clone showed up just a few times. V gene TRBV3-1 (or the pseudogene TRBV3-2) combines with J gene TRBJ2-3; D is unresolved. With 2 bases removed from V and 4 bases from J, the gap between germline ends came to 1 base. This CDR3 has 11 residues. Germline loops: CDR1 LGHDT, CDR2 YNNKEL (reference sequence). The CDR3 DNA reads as TGTGCCAGCAGCCAATCAGATACGCAGTATTTT. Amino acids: CASSQSDTQYF.

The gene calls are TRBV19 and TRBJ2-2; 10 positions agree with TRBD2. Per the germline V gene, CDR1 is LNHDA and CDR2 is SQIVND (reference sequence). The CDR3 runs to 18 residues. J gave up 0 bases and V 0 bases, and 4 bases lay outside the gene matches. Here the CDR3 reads CASSIEVLAGANTGELFF. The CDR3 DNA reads TGTGCCAGTAGTATAGAAGTCCTAGCGGGGGCGAACACCGGGGAGCTGTTTTTT.

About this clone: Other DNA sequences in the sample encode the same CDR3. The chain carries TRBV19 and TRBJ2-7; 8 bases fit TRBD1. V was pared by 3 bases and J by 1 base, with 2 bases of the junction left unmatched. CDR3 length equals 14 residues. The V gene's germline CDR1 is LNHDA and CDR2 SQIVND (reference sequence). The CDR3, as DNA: TGTGCCAGTAGTATTCGGACAGGGTCCTACGAGCAGTACTTC. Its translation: CASSIRTGSYEQYF.

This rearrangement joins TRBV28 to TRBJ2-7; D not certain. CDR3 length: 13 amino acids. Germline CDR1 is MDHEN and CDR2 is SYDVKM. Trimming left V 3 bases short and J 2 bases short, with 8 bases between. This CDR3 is CASSLVEAYEQYF. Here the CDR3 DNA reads TGTGCCAGCAGTTTGGTCGAAGCCTACGAGCAGTACTTC.

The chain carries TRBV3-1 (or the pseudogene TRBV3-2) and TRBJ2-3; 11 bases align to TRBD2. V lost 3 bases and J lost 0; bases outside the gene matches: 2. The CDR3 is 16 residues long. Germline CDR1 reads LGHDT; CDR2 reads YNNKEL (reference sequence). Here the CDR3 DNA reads TGTGCCAGCAGCCAGGCTAGCGGGGGGAGCACAGATACGCAGTATTTT. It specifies CASSQASGGSTDTQYF.

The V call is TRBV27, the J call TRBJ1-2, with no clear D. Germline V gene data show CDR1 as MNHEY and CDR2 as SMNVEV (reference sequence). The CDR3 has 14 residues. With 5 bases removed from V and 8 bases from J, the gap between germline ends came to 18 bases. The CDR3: CASSRPAGLGGYTF. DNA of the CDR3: TGTGCCAGCAGTCGCCCGGCGGGTCTAGGAGGCTACACCTTC.

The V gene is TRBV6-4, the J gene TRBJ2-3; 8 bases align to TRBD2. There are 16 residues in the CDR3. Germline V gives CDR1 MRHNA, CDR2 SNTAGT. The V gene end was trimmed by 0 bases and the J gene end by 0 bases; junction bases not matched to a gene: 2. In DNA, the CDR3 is TGTGCCAGCAGTGACTCAGCGGGGGCTAGCACAGATACGCAGTATTTT. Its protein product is CASSDSAGASTDTQYF.